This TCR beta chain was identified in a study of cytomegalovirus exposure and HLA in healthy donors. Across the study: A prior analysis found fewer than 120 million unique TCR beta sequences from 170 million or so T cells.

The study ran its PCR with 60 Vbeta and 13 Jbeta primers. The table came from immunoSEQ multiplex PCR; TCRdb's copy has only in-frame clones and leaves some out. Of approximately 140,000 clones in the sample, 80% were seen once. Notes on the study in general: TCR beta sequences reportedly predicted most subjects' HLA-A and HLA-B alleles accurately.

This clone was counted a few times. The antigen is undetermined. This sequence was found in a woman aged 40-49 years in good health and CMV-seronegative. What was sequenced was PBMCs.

The CDR3 nucleotides are TGTGCCACCGATTCAGGGCGCGCTGAAGCTTTCTTT. Translating gives CATDSGRAEAFF. V usage is TRBV10-3 and J usage is TRBJ1-1, with D perhaps TRBD1 (5 bases). This CDR3 has 12 amino acids. Germline V gives CDR1 ENHRY, CDR2 SYGVKD. V was trimmed by 10 bases and J by 6 bases, leaving 15 bases between them.